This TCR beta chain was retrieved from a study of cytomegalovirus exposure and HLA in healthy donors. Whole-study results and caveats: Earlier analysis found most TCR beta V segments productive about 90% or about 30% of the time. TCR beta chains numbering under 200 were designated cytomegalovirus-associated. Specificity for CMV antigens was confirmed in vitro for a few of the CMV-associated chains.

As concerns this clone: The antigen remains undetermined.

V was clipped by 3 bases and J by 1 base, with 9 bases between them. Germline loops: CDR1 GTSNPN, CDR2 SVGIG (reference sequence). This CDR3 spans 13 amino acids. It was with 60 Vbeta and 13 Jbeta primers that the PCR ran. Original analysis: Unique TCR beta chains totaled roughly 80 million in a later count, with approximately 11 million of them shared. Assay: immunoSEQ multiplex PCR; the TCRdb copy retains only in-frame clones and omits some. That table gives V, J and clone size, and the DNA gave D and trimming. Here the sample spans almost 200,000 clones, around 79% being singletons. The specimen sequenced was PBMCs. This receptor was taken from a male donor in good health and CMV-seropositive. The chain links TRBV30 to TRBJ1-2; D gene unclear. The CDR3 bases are TGTGCCTGGAGCCTACTACATAACTATGGCTACACCTTC. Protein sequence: CAWSLLHNYGYTF.